This note documents a single TCR beta chain sequence. The clone's antigen remains unknown. No base quality values were provided; no much bigger clone lies one nucleotide off. This sample was taken from a study of OX40 agonist ivuxolimab in advanced cancers. Background for the entire study: Ivuxolimab, which targeted the costimulatory receptor OX40 (CD134), was an agonistic, fully human IgG2 monoclonal antibody. Prior anti-PD-1, anti-PD-L1 or anti-CTLA-4 therapy was permitted, and checkpoint inhibitors had been received by 30% to 40% of dose-escalation patients. The dose-escalation cohort was 80% to 90% male with a mean age of about 58 years, ranging from roughly 20 to 80. The point of sequencing TCRbeta in the periphery was to test whether ivuxolimab changed TCR sequence diversity and drove clonal T-cell expansion. Partial responses occurred in three dose-escalation patients: two with cutaneous melanoma and one with hepatocellular carcinoma. The monotherapy dose-escalation portion (N of about 50 patients) of the phase I ivuxolimab trial is reported in the paper. Of the approximately 53 patients in dose escalation, some 19 had hepatocellular carcinoma, some 15 had melanoma, 9 had renal cell carcinoma and 9 had head and neck cancer. Intravenous ivuxolimab was administered to patients every 2 weeks at six dose levels: 0.01, 0.1, 0.3, 1.5, 3 and 10 mg/kg. Broader findings and caveats from the paper: In the 0.1-3.0 mg/kg groups, partial responders had among the lowest normalized peripheral clonal expansion, particularly in CD8+ T cells. After ivuxolimab, more expanded clones were found on average in CD8+ T cells than in CD4+ T cells. Clonal expansion of both CD4+ and CD8+ blood T cells was observed from baseline to week 6 at doses 0.1 to 3.0 mg/kg. Low levels of normalized T-cell clonal expansion were also seen in some patients who did not respond. Antigen specificity was not determined for the clonally expanded peripheral T cells.

To sequence the TCRbeta CDR3 region, genomic DNA was isolated from the sorted cells. The immunoSEQ Assay was used to sequence the TCRbeta CDR3 regions. This immuneACCESS table, as held by TCRdb, lists in-frame sequences with V and J called but not all clones. Of the missing ones, under half trace to an unresolved V gene in checked studies; the others have no known cause. This sample lists roughly 53,000 clones; approximately 90% were detected once. The ten largest clones represent about 5.4% of the sample. Patients with a history of autoimmune disease or receiving systemic immunosuppression were excluded from the trial. Peripheral blood for TCR sequencing was collected from all dose cohorts at baseline, on cycle 4 day 1, and on cycle 7 day 1. Samples came from an open-label, multicenter, first-in-human phase I dose-escalation trial of ivuxolimab. Adults with locally advanced or metastatic melanoma, renal cell carcinoma, hepatocellular carcinoma or head and neck squamous cell carcinoma were enrolled in the trial. Before TCR sequencing, CD4+ and CD8+ T cells were separately sorted from peripheral blood.

The sequence was collected from an adult with an advanced solid tumor such as melanoma, head and neck, liver or kidney cancer. Sequencing was performed on CD4+ or CD8+ T cells sorted from blood, taken in a trial of the OX40 agonist ivuxolimab.

CDR3 loop: CASSGRTGQKNTEAFF. The DNA is as follows: TGTGCCAGCAGCGGGAGAACGGGACAGAAAAACACTGAAGCTTTCTTT. The V and J genes are TRBV11-2 and TRBJ1-1; a stretch of 7 junction bases matches TRBD1. The CDR3 has 16 amino acids, counting the end cysteine and phenylalanine. Only the CDR3 DNA stays, 48 bases, in frame from base 1. The germline V and J ends show losses of 5 bases and 2 bases respectively, and no gene match explains 11 bases of the junction. CDR1 SGHAT and CDR2 FQNNGV were looked up in the germline V gene.